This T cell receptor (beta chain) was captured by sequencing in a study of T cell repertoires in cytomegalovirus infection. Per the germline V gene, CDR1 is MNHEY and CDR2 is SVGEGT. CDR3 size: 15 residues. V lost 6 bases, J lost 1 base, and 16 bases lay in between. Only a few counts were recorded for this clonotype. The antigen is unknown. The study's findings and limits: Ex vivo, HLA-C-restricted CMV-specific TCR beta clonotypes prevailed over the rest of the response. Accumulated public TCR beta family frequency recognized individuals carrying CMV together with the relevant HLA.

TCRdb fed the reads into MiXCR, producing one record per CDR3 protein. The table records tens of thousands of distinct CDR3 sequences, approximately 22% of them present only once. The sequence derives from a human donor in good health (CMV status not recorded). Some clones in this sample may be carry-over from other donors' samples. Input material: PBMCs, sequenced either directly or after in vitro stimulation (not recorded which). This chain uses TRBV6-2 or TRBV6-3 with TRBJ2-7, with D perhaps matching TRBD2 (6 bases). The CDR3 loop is CASREFGTGSYEQYF. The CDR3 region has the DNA TGTGCCAGCAGGGAGTTCGGGACTGGTTCCTACGAGCAGTACTTC.